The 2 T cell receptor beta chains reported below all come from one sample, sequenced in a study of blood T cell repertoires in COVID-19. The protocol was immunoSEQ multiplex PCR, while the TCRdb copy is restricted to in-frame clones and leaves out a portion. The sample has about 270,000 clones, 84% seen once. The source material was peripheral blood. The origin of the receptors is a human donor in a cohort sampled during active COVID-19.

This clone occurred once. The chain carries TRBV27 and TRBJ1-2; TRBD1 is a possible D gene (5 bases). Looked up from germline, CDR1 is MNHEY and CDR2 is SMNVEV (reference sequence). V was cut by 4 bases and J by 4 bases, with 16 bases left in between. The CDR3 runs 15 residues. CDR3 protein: CASSSPYAGTYGYTF. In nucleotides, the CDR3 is TGTGCCAGCAGTTCCCCGTACGCGGGGACCTATGGCTACACCTTC.

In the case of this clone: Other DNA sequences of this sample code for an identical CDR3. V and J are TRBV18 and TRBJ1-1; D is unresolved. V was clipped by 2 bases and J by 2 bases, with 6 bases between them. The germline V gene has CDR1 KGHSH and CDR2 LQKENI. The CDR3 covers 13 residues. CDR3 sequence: CASSPAVNTEAFF. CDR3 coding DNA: TGTGCCAGCTCACCAGCAGTTAACACTGAAGCTTTCTTT.